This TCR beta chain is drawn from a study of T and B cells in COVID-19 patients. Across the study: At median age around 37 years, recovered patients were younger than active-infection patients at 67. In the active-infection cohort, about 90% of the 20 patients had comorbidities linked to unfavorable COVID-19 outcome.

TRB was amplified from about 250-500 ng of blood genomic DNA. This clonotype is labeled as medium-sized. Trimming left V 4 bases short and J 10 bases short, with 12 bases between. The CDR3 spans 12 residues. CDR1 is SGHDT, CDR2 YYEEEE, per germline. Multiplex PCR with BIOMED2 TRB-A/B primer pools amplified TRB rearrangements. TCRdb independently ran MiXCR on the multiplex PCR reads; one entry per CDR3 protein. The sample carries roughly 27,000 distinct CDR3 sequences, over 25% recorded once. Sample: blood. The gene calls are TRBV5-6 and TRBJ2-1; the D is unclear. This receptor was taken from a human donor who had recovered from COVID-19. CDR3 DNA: TGTGCCAGCAGCCGTGGACGAGAAGAGCAGTTCTTC. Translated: CASSRGREEQFF.